The entry below describes one T cell receptor (beta chain). Its antigen is undetermined. TCRdb's table, derived via immunoSEQ multiplex PCR, lists solely in-frame clones and lacks some. The sample has about 37,000 clones; under 90% are singletons. The data are from a study of lymphopenia after photon versus proton radiotherapy. Whole-study results and caveats: Survival link was tested only in deceased patients; proton benefit remains a possibility. Post-nadir TCR diversity decline inversely tracked overall survival among those who died. Photon-treated patients lost naive T cells and TCR diversity; proton-treated stayed stable. Oligoclonal CD8+ Temra expansion after nadir drove photon patients' diversity drop.

This CDR3 has 16 amino acids. Trimming left V 7 bases short and J 0 bases short, with 19 bases between. In germline, CDR1 is MDHEN, CDR2 SYDVKM. The rearrangement links TRBV28 to TRBJ2-7, with TRBD2 as a possible D gene (5 bases). This material consisted of peripheral blood, taken from a patient treated with photon-based radiotherapy. The clonotype originates from a man aged 45 to 65 with gastric cancer. The CDR3 region has the DNA TGTGCCAGCACCAGCAGGCGGCGGAGGAGCTCCTACGAGCAGTACTTC. Amino acids: CASTSRRRRSSYEQYF.